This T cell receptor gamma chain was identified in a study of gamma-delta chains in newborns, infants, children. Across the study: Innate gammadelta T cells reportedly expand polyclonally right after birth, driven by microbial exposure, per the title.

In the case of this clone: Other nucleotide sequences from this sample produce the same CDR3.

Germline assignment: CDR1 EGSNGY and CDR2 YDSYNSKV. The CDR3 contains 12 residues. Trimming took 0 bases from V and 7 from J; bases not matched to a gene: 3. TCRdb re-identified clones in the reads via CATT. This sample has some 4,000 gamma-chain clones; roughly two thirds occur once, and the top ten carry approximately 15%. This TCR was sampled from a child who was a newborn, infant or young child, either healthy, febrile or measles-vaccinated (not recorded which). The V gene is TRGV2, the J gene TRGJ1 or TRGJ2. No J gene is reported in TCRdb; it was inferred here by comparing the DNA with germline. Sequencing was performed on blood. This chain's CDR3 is CATWDGPYKKLF. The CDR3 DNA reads TGTGCCACCTGGGACGGGCCCTATAAGAAACTCTTT.